This TCR beta chain was profiled in a study of T cells in tuberculosis. This clone was counted between two and nine times. The junction had 5 bases not matched to a gene; V was cut back by 4 bases and J by 5 bases. Germline CDR1 reads MRHNA; CDR2 reads SNTAGT. The CDR3 spans 15 residues. This table comes from immunoSEQ multiplex PCR, and its TCRdb copy is limited to in-frame clones, with some not included. This sample has tens of thousands of clones; approximately 91% occur once, and the top ten carry approximately 2%. After thawing and overnight rest, PBMC were stained with GMM-loaded CD1B tetramer, viability dye and anti-CD3 for sorting. C32 glucose monomycolate from Rhodococcus equi was loaded onto the CD1B tetramers. About 100,000 tetramer-negative cells were sorted from each donor.

This TCR came from an adult woman with latent tuberculosis. The chain uses TRBV6-4 and TRBJ2-5, with 12 bases identical to TRBD2. Sequenced input: CD1b-GMM tetramer-negative cells sorted from PBMCs. This CDR3 reads CASSAYGLAGETQYF. For the CDR3, the DNA is TGTGCCAGCAGTGCTTACGGACTAGCGGGGGAGACCCAGTACTTC.